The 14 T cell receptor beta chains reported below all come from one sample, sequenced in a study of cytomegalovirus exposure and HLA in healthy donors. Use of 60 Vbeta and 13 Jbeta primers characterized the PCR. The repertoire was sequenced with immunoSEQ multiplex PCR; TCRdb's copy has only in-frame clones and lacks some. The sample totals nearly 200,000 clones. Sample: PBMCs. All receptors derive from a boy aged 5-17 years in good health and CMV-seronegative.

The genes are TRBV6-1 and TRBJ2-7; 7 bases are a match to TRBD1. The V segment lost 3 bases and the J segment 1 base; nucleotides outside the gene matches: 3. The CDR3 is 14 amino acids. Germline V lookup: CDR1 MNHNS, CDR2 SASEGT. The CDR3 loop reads CASSDGRGSYEQYF. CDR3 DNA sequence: TGTGCCAGCAGTGATGGCAGGGGGTCCTACGAGCAGTACTTC.

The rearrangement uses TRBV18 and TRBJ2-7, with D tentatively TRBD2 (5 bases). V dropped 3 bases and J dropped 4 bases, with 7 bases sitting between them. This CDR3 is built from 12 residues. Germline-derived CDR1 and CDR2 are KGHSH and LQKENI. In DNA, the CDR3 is TGTGCCAGCTCACCGGGCGGGTACGAGCAGTACTTC. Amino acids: CASSPGGYEQYF.

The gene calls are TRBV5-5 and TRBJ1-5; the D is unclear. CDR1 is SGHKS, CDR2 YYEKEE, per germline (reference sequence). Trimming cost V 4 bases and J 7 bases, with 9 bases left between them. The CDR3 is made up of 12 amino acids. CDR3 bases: TGTGCCAGCAGCCGTTGGGCCCAGCCCCAGCATTTT. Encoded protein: CASSRWAQPQHF.

The CDR3 nucleotides read TGTGCCAGCAGCATCAGCGGTTCCGATACGCAGTATTTT. This gives the protein CASSISGSDTQYF. V gene TRBV13 combines with J gene TRBJ2-3; tentative D call: TRBD2 (5 bases). The germline gives CDR1 PRHDT, CDR2 FYEKMQ (reference sequence). The V end was cut by 5 bases, the J end by 6 bases, with 12 bases between. The CDR3 length is 13 residues.

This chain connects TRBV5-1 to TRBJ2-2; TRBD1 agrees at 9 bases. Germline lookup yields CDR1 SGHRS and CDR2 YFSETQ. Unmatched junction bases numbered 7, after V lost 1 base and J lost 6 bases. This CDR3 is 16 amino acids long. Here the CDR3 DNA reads TGCGCCAGCAGCTTGCCTCCGGGACAGGGTGCCGGGGAGCTGTTTTTT. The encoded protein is CASSLPPGQGAGELFF.

The CDR3 protein is CASSPTGRGMNTEAFF. The DNA for the CDR3 is TGTGCCAGCAGTCCGACAGGGAGAGGGATGAACACTGAAGCTTTCTTT. This rearrangement joins TRBV28 to TRBJ1-1; 7 nucleotides agree with TRBD1. The ends lost 5 bases at V and 0 bases at J; junction bases unmatched: 9. There are 16 residues in the CDR3. Per the germline V gene, CDR1 is MDHEN and CDR2 is SYDVKM.

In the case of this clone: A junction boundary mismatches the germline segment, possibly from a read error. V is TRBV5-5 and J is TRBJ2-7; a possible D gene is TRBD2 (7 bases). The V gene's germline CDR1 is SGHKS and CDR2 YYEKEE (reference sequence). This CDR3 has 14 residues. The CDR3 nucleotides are TGTGCCAGCAGTTTGGGGGGGCGATCTTACGAGCAGTACTTC. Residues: CASSLGGRSYEQYF.

The CDR3 region is CASSFRDRTETQYF. The CDR3 nucleotides are TGTGCCAGCTCATTCCGGGACAGGACGGAGACCCAGTACTTC. The rearrangement joins TRBV18 to TRBJ2-5, with 8 bases lining up with TRBD1. Trimming cost V 5 bases and J 5 bases; bases outside gene matches: 7. The CDR3 runs to 14 residues. Looked up from germline, CDR1 is KGHSH and CDR2 is LQKENI.

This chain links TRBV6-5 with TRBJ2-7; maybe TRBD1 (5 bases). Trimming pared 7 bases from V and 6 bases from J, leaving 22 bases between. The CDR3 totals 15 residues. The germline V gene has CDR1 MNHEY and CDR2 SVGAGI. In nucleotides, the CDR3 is TGTGCCAGCAAGAATCCCGTTGGGGCCTCTGGCGAGCAGTACTTC. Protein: CASKNPVGASGEQYF.

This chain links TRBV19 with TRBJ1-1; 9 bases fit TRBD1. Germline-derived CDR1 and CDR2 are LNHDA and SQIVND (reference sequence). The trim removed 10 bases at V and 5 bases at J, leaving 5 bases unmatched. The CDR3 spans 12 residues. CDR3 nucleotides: TGTGCCACCATCGGACAGGGGACTGAAGCTTTCTTT. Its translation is CATIGQGTEAFF.

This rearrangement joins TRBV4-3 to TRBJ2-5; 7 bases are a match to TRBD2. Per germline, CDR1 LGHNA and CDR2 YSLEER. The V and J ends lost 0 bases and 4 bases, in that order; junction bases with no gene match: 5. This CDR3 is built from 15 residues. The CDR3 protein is CASSQDQAGLETQYF. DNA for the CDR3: TGCGCCAGCAGCCAAGATCAAGCGGGGCTAGAGACCCAGTACTTC.

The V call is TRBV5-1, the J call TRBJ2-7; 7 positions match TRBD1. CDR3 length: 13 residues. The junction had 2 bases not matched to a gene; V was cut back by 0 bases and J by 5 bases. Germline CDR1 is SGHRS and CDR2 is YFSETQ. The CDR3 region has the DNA TGCGCCAGCAGCTTGGGCGGACAGGACGAGCAGTACTTC. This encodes CASSLGGQDEQYF.

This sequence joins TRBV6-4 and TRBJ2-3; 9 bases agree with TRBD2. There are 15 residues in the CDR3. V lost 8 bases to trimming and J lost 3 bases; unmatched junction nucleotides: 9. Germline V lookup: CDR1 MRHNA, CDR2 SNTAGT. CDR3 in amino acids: CASSSGGLATDTQYF. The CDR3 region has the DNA TGTGCCAGCTCATCCGGGGGACTAGCAACAGATACGCAGTATTTT.

This CDR3 is CAWSVPRGLGNSPLHF. CDR3 DNA: TGTGCCTGGAGTGTACCTCGGGGACTGGGTAATTCACCCCTCCACTTT. V is TRBV30 and J is TRBJ1-6; a possible D gene is TRBD1 (5 bases). The length of the CDR3 is 16 residues. With 0 bases removed from V and 6 bases from J, the gap between germline ends came to 15 bases. CDR1 GTSNPN and CDR2 SVGIG come from the germline V gene (reference sequence).